The 30 T cell receptor beta chains below were found in one sample sequenced in a study of response to subunit inactivated influenza vaccine. TCRdb called the RT-PCR reads again in MiXCR, with one record for every CDR3 protein. The table has roughly 650,000 distinct CDR3 sequences, approximately 14% seen once. The specimen comprised PBMCs from blood, sampled 11 to 12 days after vaccination. These receptors were collected from a man aged 50-59 years who received an inactivated influenza vaccine.

This clonotype has just a few counts. The chain links TRBV4-3 to TRBJ2-3, with unresolved D. CDR3 length: 14 amino acids. Germline V CDR1 and CDR2: LGHNA, YSLEER. The ends were cut back, 5 bases at V and 4 bases at J, with 13 bases in the middle. In DNA, the CDR3 is TGCGCCAGCAGCTCAACCGTGACGGCAGATACGCAGTATTTT. Its translation is CASSSTVTADTQYF.

CDR3 region: CASSSPRGAGGGSDTQYF. CDR3 nucleotides: TGTGCCAGCAGTTCGCCCCGGGGGGCAGGGGGAGGCTCAGATACGCAGTATTTT. This chain connects TRBV12-3 or TRBV12-4 to TRBJ2-3; D may match TRBD1 or TRBD2 (7 bases each). Deletions cut 4 bases from V and 4 bases from J, with 24 bases between. The CDR3 has 18 residues.

This clonotype was counted a single time. This rearrangement joins TRBV7-7 to TRBJ2-5; 9 bases match TRBD1. The V gene end was trimmed by 5 bases and the J gene end by 4 bases; junction bases not matched to a gene: 5. From germline, CDR1 is SSHAT and CDR2 FNYEAQ (reference sequence). The CDR3 consists of 14 residues. CDR3 region: CASSVRQGGETQYF. CDR3 nucleotides: TGTGCCAGCAGCGTTCGACAGGGGGGAGAGACCCAGTACTTC.

CDR3: CAISESNIWAATNEKLFF. The CDR3 DNA is TGTGCCATCAGTGAGTCGAATATCTGGGCCGCAACTAATGAAAAACTGTTTTTT. The chain uses TRBV10-3 and TRBJ1-4; no clear D. The CDR3 sequence is 18 residues long. The V and J ends lost 0 bases and 0 bases respectively, with 14 bases between them. Germline V gives CDR1 ENHRY, CDR2 SYGVKD.

This clonotype turned up a few times. The J gene is TRBJ2-3, the V gene TRBV12-3 or TRBV12-4, with 10 nucleotides matching TRBD2. The length of the CDR3 is 17 residues. V gave up 1 base and J gave up 4 bases; unmatched junction bases: 8. CDR3 sequence reads: CASSLVVLAGDADTQYF. DNA of the CDR3: TGTGCCAGCAGTTTAGTCGTCCTAGCGGGAGACGCAGATACGCAGTATTTT.

This clonotype was seen only a few times. The chain combines TRBV11-2 with TRBJ2-4; 9 bases are shared with TRBD1. This CDR3 is built from 16 residues. CDR1 and CDR2 from the germline V gene are SGHAT and FQNNGV. The junction had 7 bases not matched to a gene; V was cut back by 0 bases and J by 7 bases. The CDR3 loop is CASSLEGTGRGNIQYF. The CDR3 DNA follows: TGTGCCAGCAGCTTAGAGGGGACAGGGCGGGGGAACATTCAGTACTTC.

The rearrangement links TRBV3-1 to TRBJ1-6, with a weak D call TRBD1 (5 bases). Trimming left V 6 bases short and J 7 bases short, with 16 bases between. Germline CDR1 reads LGHDT; CDR2 reads YNNKEL (reference sequence). This CDR3 has 15 amino acids. The CDR3 sequence: CASRDTGVRNSPLHF. CDR3 bases: TGTGCCAGCAGAGACACGGGGGTTCGCAATTCACCCCTCCACTTT.

The chain's CDR3 is CASSQEIAGSKNIQYF. The CDR3 nucleotides are TGCGCCAGCAGCCAAGAAATCGCGGGCTCCAAAAACATTCAGTACTTC. The chain combines TRBV4-3 with TRBJ2-4; D is perhaps TRBD2 (5 bases). CDR3 size: 16 residues. The V gene lost 0 bases and the J gene lost 2 bases, with 11 bases spanning the gap. The germline CDR1 and CDR2 sequences are LGHNA and YSLEER.

The sample holds a few counts of this clonotype. V and J are TRBV7-9 and TRBJ2-7, with D possibly being TRBD1 or TRBD2 (5 bases each). Trimming cost V 5 bases and J 5 bases, with 10 bases left between them. Per germline, CDR1 SEHNR and CDR2 FQNEAQ (reference sequence). This CDR3 has 12 residues. CDR3 amino acids: CASSERGNEQYF. The CDR3 bases are TGTGCCAGCAGCGAGAGGGGTAACGAGCAGTACTTC. Combining the CDR3 with reference TRBV7-9 and TRBJ2-7 gives the whole variable domain DTGVSQNPRHKITKRGQNVTFRCDPISEHNRLYWYRQTLGQGPEFLTYFQNEAQLEKSRLLSDRFSAERPKGSFSTLEIQRTEQGDSAMYLCASSERGNEQYFGPGTRLTVT.

This chain connects TRBV6-2 or TRBV6-3 to TRBJ2-6; 9 bases match TRBD1. V lost 4 bases, J lost 1 base, and 5 bases stayed unmatched. Per germline, CDR1 MNHEY and CDR2 SVGEGT. This CDR3 is built from 17 residues. The DNA for the CDR3 is TGTGCCAGCAGTTGGGGACAGGGAAGATCTGGGGCCAACGTCCTGACTTTC. Encoded protein: CASSWGQGRSGANVLTF.

This clonotype has a handful of counts. The chain recombines TRBV20-1 with TRBJ2-1; the D gene could be TRBD1 or TRBD2 (5 bases each). Trimming took off 3 bases at V and 7 bases at J, with 16 bases between the two ends. The CDR3 is 14 amino acids. Germline V gene lookup returns CDR1 DFQATT and CDR2 SNEGSKA (reference sequence). CDR3 coding DNA: TGCAGTGCTAGTTGGGCCGGGGCCGGTAATGAGCAGTTCTTC. Amino acids: CSASWAGAGNEQFF.

V and J are TRBV6-2 or TRBV6-3 and TRBJ2-7, with 8 nucleotides matching TRBD2. In germline, CDR1 is MNHEY, CDR2 SVGEGT. V lost 0 bases to trimming and J lost 6 bases; unmatched junction nucleotides: 7. The CDR3 is 15 amino acids. CDR3 loop: CASSYSTGRASEQYF. The DNA for the CDR3 is TGTGCCAGCAGTTACTCCACCGGGAGGGCCTCCGAGCAGTACTTC.

The J gene is TRBJ2-1, the V gene TRBV29-1; tentatively, D is TRBD1 (5 bases). This CDR3 comprises 13 residues. Germline V gene data show CDR1 as SQVTM and CDR2 as ANQGSEA. Trimming removed 3 bases from V and 8 bases from J, with 14 bases in between. In DNA form, the CDR3 reads TGCAGCGTTGACCGATGGGGCTCGGATGAGCAGTTCTTC. As protein: CSVDRWGSDEQFF.

The chain uses TRBV13 and TRBJ2-7; 14 bases agree with TRBD2. Germline loops: CDR1 PRHDT, CDR2 FYEKMQ (reference sequence). Trimming took 5 bases from V and 10 from J; bases not matched to a gene: 7. This CDR3 has 14 amino acids. CDR3 in amino acids: CASSHQTSGRAQYF. CDR3 bases: TGTGCCAGCAGCCATCAGACTAGCGGGAGGGCCCAGTACTTC. The variable domain in full, completed from reference TRBV13 and TRBJ2-7, reads AAGVIQSPRHLIKEKRETATLKCYPIPRHDTVYWYQQGPGQDPQFLISFYEKMQSDKGSIPDRFSAQQFSDYHSELNMSSLELGDSALYFCASSHQTSGRAQYFGPGTRLTVT.

The genes are TRBV5-4 and TRBJ2-5; D ambiguous. The CDR3 totals 13 residues. Per the germline V gene, CDR1 is SGHNT and CDR2 is YYREEE (reference sequence). V lost 0 bases to trimming and J lost 2 bases, with 5 bases between them. CDR3 sequence: CASSLVQQETQYF. DNA for the CDR3: TGTGCCAGCAGCTTGGTTCAGCAAGAGACCCAGTACTTC.

This clonotype was seen only a few times. This chain links TRBV28 with TRBJ2-1; D is undetermined. V was clipped by 4 bases and J by 1 base, with 8 bases between them. The CDR3 spans 14 residues. The germline CDR1 and CDR2 sequences are MDHEN and SYDVKM. The CDR3 nucleotides are TGTGCCAGCAGTTCAGCATGGTCCTACAATGAGCAGTTCTTC. Encoded protein: CASSSAWSYNEQFF.

J is TRBJ2-1 and V is TRBV20-1, with TRBD2 matching over 8 bases. Germline CDR1 DFQATT, CDR2 SNEGSKA (reference sequence). J gave up 3 bases and V 5 bases, and 12 bases lay outside the gene matches. This CDR3 is built from 16 residues. This CDR3 is CSALRTSLRYYNEQFF. The DNA of the CDR3 is TGCAGTGCTCTAAGGACTAGCCTGAGGTACTACAATGAGCAGTTCTTC.

The chain has TRBV7-9 and TRBJ2-7, with TRBD1 as a possible D gene (6 bases). Trimming pared 1 base from V and 5 bases from J, leaving 9 bases between. CDR1 SEHNR and CDR2 FQNEAQ come from the germline V gene (reference sequence). CDR3 length: 13 amino acids. The CDR3 sequence: CASSLDTGNEQYF. The DNA of the CDR3 is TGTGCCAGCAGCTTAGATACAGGGAACGAGCAGTACTTC.

The rearrangement uses TRBV11-1 and TRBJ2-1, with TRBD1 as a possible D gene (6 bases). The V and J ends lost 5 bases and 1 base respectively, with 12 bases between them. This CDR3 region has 15 residues. CDR1 is SGHAT, CDR2 FQDESV, per germline (reference sequence). CDR3 bases: TGTGCCAGCAGCAAATTCAGGGGTTCCTACAATGAGCAGTTCTTC. Translation gives CASSKFRGSYNEQFF.

This clonotype was detected only a few times. The chain couples TRBV20-1 to TRBJ2-3; 11 bases align to TRBD1. The CDR3 runs 20 residues. V gave up 4 bases and J gave up 3 bases; unmatched junction bases: 21. Germline V gene lookup returns CDR1 DFQATT and CDR2 SNEGSKA (reference sequence). The CDR3 loop reads CSATYRMGQGGSGRTDTQYF. In DNA form, the CDR3 reads TGCAGTGCTACCTACCGGATGGGACAGGGGGGTAGCGGGAGAACAGATACGCAGTATTTT.

A few counts support this clonotype. The rearrangement uses TRBV4-3 and TRBJ2-7; D call uncertain. Germline V gene lookup returns CDR1 LGHNA and CDR2 YSLEER. V was cut by 0 bases and J by 1 base, with 13 bases left in between. CDR3 length: 16 amino acids. In DNA form, the CDR3 reads TGCGCCAGCAGCCAAGAAACCCCGTCTTCTTCCTACGAGCAGTACTTC. It yields the protein CASSQETPSSSYEQYF.

For this clonotype: One junction end disagrees with the germline gene, perhaps due to a read error. The rearrangement uses TRBV12-3 or TRBV12-4 and TRBJ2-1; 13 nucleotides agree with TRBD2. The CDR3 has 15 residues. As DNA, the CDR3 is TGTGGCAGCCACTTTGGACTAGCGGGGGTGAATGAGCAGTTCTTC. It encodes CGSHFGLAGVNEQFF.

This clonotype was seen a few times. The J gene is TRBJ2-7, the V gene TRBV11-2, with 7 bases that match TRBD1. This CDR3 comprises 16 residues. Per germline, CDR1 SGHAT and CDR2 FQNNGV. V gave up 5 bases and J gave up 1 base; unmatched junction bases: 11. CDR3 sequence (DNA): TGTGCCAGCAGCCACTGGACAGGAAAGATATCCTACGAGCAGTACTTC. Its protein is CASSHWTGKISYEQYF.

The chain recombines TRBV2 with TRBJ1-1, with 8 bases lining up with TRBD1. The CDR3 is 15 residues long. Germline CDR1 SNHLY, CDR2 FYNNEI. Trimming cost V 7 bases and J 3 bases; bases outside gene matches: 10. The CDR3 sequence is CASTFSLTGDTEAFF. DNA for the CDR3: TGTGCCAGCACTTTTTCCCTGACAGGGGACACTGAAGCTTTCTTT.

This clonotype was observed a few times. V is TRBV20-1 and J is TRBJ1-3; D gene ambiguous. Germline V gene sequence: CDR1 DFQATT, CDR2 SNEGSKA (reference sequence). The ends were cut back, 0 bases at V and 9 bases at J, with 12 bases in the middle. This CDR3 has 13 residues. CDR3 protein: CSARDPRSGTIYF. DNA for the CDR3: TGCAGTGCTAGAGACCCAAGGTCTGGCACCATATATTTT.

The chain is built from TRBV12-3 or TRBV12-4 and TRBJ1-1, with D perhaps TRBD1 (6 bases). Trimming stripped 4 bases from V and 0 bases from J, with 9 bases between. The CDR3 spans 14 residues. The CDR3 sequence is CASSWDNLNTEAFF. The CDR3 DNA reads TGTGCCAGCAGTTGGGACAATTTGAACACTGAAGCTTTCTTT.

This clonotype has just a few counts. CDR3 sequence: CASGLPFGPEGQYF. In DNA, the CDR3 is TGTGCCAGCGGATTGCCCTTCGGGCCGGAGGGACAGTACTTC. The chain employs TRBV6-1 and TRBJ2-7; the D gene is possibly TRBD2 (6 bases). The CDR3 has 14 amino acids. The germline V and J ends were trimmed by 8 bases and 10 bases, with 24 bases remaining between them. Germline CDR1 MNHNS, CDR2 SASEGT.

The V gene is TRBV7-2, the J gene TRBJ2-5; no reliable D call. V was trimmed by 8 bases and J by 3 bases, leaving 10 bases between them. The CDR3 covers 12 residues. Germline V lookup: CDR1 SGHTA, CDR2 FQGNSA. The CDR3 spells CASASLEETQYF. The CDR3 region has the DNA TGTGCCAGCGCCAGCCTCGAAGAGACCCAGTACTTC.

The chain combines TRBV12-3 or TRBV12-4 with TRBJ2-5; D not certain. Trimming took 5 bases from V and 1 from J, leaving 11 bases between them. This CDR3 has 14 amino acids. CDR3 sequence reads: CASSRRVTQETQYF. CDR3 coding DNA: TGTGCCAGCAGTCGTCGGGTAACCCAAGAGACCCAGTACTTC.

This rearrangement joins TRBV20-1 to TRBJ2-3; maybe TRBD2 (7 bases). This CDR3 has 14 amino acids. Germline CDR1 DFQATT, CDR2 SNEGSKA (reference sequence). The V and J ends lost 5 bases and 2 bases respectively, with 14 bases between them. The CDR3 loop is CSAQRGGPTDTQYF. The CDR3 DNA is TGCAGTGCTCAAAGGGGGGGCCCCACAGATACGCAGTATTTT.